This T cell receptor (beta chain) was obtained from a study of T cells in Graves' hyperthyroidism and ophthalmopathy. This clonotype was recorded many times. Its antigen is undetermined. V lost 0 bases and J lost 0; bases outside the gene matches: 10. Germline V gene lookup returns CDR1 SQVTM and CDR2 ANQGSEA. The CDR3 has 19 amino acids. Points from the study as a whole: Blood also held most thyroid clonotypes expanded beyond 0.001. A model of 13 V-J pairs discriminated ophthalmopathy from stable hyperthyroidism.

Amplified TCR beta CDR3 regions came from RNA transcripts. With the HTBI primer set, the TCR CDR3 went through a first round of RT-PCR. Using its own MiXCR run on the multiplex PCR reads, TCRdb lists one record per CDR3 protein. The table shows about 260,000 distinct CDR3 sequences, with less than 20% occurring only once. The sequence came from a woman aged 18-29 years with Graves' ophthalmopathy. Sequencing used blood. The chain employs TRBV29-1 and TRBJ2-1, with 11 bases fitting TRBD2. CDR3 coding DNA: TGCAGCGTTGAAGAAGTTCTAGCGGGAGGCACGAGCTCCTACAATGAGCAGTTCTTC. The encoded protein is CSVEEVLAGGTSSYNEQFF.